The 24 T cell receptor beta chains in this list originate from one sample, sequenced in a study of blood T cells in healthy people across ages. A second roughly 6 to 12 cycle PCR used barcoded and J-beta primers. MiXCR was run by TCRdb on the 5' RACE reads, yielding one entry per CDR3 protein. The sample consists of 800,000 to 1,300,000 distinct CDR3 sequences, around 27% of them appearing once. This sample also belongs to another study, concerning T cells of mothers and their children.

Sequenced: blood. These receptors originate from a girl aged 2-15 years in good health.

The chain carries TRBV6-5 and TRBJ2-7; 7 bases align to TRBD2. The V and J ends lost 0 bases and 7 bases, in that order; junction bases with no gene match: 15. The CDR3 consists of 17 residues. Germline V lookup: CDR1 MNHEY, CDR2 SVGAGI. This CDR3 reads CASSYSNVGFGGEEQYF. The CDR3 bases are TGTGCCAGCAGTTACTCGAATGTTGGGTTTGGGGGGGAGGAGCAGTACTTC.

The J gene is TRBJ1-1, the V gene TRBV6-5; the D is unclear. There are 13 residues in the CDR3. Trimming cost V 5 bases and J 4 bases, with 11 bases left between them. CDR1 MNHEY and CDR2 SVGAGI come from the germline V gene. This chain's CDR3 is CASSVLSGTEAFF. The CDR3 DNA is TGTGCCAGCAGTGTCCTTTCGGGCACTGAAGCTTTCTTT.

Here the CDR3 reads CASSFSEIINEQFF. The CDR3 DNA is TGTGCCAGCAGTTTTTCGGAGATAATCAATGAGCAGTTCTTC. The rearrangement joins TRBV28 to TRBJ2-1, with no clear D. The germline V gene encodes CDR1 MDHEN and CDR2 SYDVKM. CDR3 size: 14 residues. V was trimmed by 3 bases and J by 6 bases, leaving 12 bases between them.

CDR3 in amino acids: CASSEGYTVSYNEQFF. DNA of the CDR3: TGTGCCAGCAGTGAGGGTTACACCGTCTCCTACAATGAGCAGTTCTTC. J is TRBJ2-1 and V is TRBV2, with D unclear. Between the trimmed V and J ends, which lost 3 bases and 0 bases, there was a span of 12 bases. Per the germline V gene, CDR1 is SNHLY and CDR2 is FYNNEI. There are 16 residues in the CDR3.

The chain carries TRBV19 and TRBJ2-7, with D perhaps matching TRBD1 or TRBD2 (5 bases each). This CDR3 spans 15 amino acids. The germline gives CDR1 LNHDA, CDR2 SQIVND (reference sequence). V was trimmed by 8 bases and J by 7 bases, leaving 24 bases between them. Written as DNA, the CDR3 is TGTGCCAGTCTTTTCGCAGGGACCCAGGTGGGAGAGCAGTACTTC. It yields the protein CASLFAGTQVGEQYF.

Only a few counts were recorded for this clonotype. The rearrangement joins TRBV20-1 to TRBJ1-1; 9 bases agree with TRBD1. After removal of 5 bases from V and 5 bases from J, the junction contained 3 bases not matched to a gene. CDR1 and CDR2 from the germline V gene are DFQATT and SNEGSKA (reference sequence). The CDR3 is 12 residues long. For the CDR3, the DNA is TGCAGTGCTGGGACAGGGAAAACTGAAGCTTTCTTT. Translation: CSAGTGKTEAFF.

J is TRBJ2-6 and V is TRBV29-1, with a tentative D call TRBD1 (5 bases). The CDR3 consists of 14 residues. V lost 6 bases to trimming and J lost 0 bases, with 9 bases between them. Germline V gene data show CDR1 as SQVTM and CDR2 as ANQGSEA. CDR3: CSVPGISGANVLTF. Written as DNA, the CDR3 is TGCAGCGTACCAGGGATCTCTGGGGCCAACGTCCTGACTTTC.

The rearrangement uses TRBV4-3 and TRBJ2-3; D remains ambiguous. Germline V gene lookup returns CDR1 LGHNA and CDR2 YSLEER. Trimming removed 3 bases at V and 1 base at J, with 11 bases between. This CDR3 comprises 15 residues. The chain's CDR3 is CASSQILAGTDTQYF. CDR3 DNA sequence: TGCGCCAGCAGCCAGATTTTGGCGGGCACAGATACGCAGTATTTT.

This clonotype was seen a few times. The V and J genes are TRBV5-1 and TRBJ1-2, with TRBD1 matching 7 bases. In germline, CDR1 is SGHRS, CDR2 YFSETQ. Unmatched junction bases numbered 6, after V lost 5 bases and J lost 5 bases. The CDR3 has 13 residues. The CDR3 loop is CASRNRGGYGYTF. The CDR3 DNA reads TGCGCCAGCAGGAACAGGGGCGGATATGGCTACACCTTC.

V usage is TRBV12-3 or TRBV12-4 and J usage is TRBJ2-7; tentatively, D is TRBD2 (6 bases). Trimming cost V 3 bases and J 3 bases, with 12 bases left between them. The CDR3 contains 14 residues. The CDR3 spells CASSFRDSFYEQYF. CDR3 DNA: TGTGCCAGCAGTTTTCGGGACTCTTTCTACGAGCAGTACTTC.

This clonotype showed up just a few times. The V and J genes are TRBV4-3 and TRBJ2-7; 9 bases line up with TRBD2. This CDR3 spans 13 amino acids. The V segment lost 4 bases and the J segment 6 bases; nucleotides outside the gene matches: 4. The germline V gene encodes CDR1 LGHNA and CDR2 YSLEER. CDR3 in DNA: TGCGCCAGCAGCCGGGATAGCGGGGGCGAGCAGTACTTC. Its protein is CASSRDSGGEQYF.

This clonotype came up a few times. The CDR3 bases are TGTGCCAGTAATTCGGGAGGACTACCAGAAGAGACCCAGTACTTC. Translated: CASNSGGLPEETQYF. The chain links TRBV19 to TRBJ2-5; 7 positions agree with TRBD2. Germline lookup yields CDR1 LNHDA and CDR2 SQIVND (reference sequence). CDR3 length equals 15 residues. With 7 bases clipped from V and 3 bases from J, the junction kept 11 bases outside the gene matches.

V is TRBV5-1 and J is TRBJ2-1; D not resolved. The germline gives CDR1 SGHRS, CDR2 YFSETQ. Trimming removed 7 bases at V and 0 bases at J, with 11 bases between. The CDR3 is 14 residues long. CDR3 region: CASRPLSSYNEQFF. CDR3 DNA: TGCGCCAGCCGGCCCTTAAGCTCCTACAATGAGCAGTTCTTC.

This clonotype was picked up many times. The chain is built from TRBV28 and TRBJ2-5; TRBD2 aligns across 7 bases. The ends lost 5 bases at V and 2 bases at J; junction bases unmatched: 5. The CDR3 length is 14 residues. Germline-derived CDR1 and CDR2 are MDHEN and SYDVKM. The DNA for the CDR3 is TGTGCCAGCAGTCCTAGCGGAGATCAAGAGACCCAGTACTTC. It codes for CASSPSGDQETQYF. Using reference TRBV28 and TRBJ2-5 for the parts outside the CDR3, the full variable domain is DVKVTQSSRYLVKRTGEKVFLECVQDMDHENMFWYRQDPGLGLRLIYFSYDVKMKEKGDIPEGYSVSREKKERFSLILESASTNQTSMYLCASSPSGDQETQYFGPGTRLLVL.

This clonotype was seen a few times. The chain employs TRBV9 and TRBJ1-4, with D maybe TRBD1 (5 bases). The CDR3 runs to 14 residues. Deletions cut 2 bases from V and 8 bases from J, with 13 bases between. CDR1 and CDR2 (germline): SGDLS, YYNGEE. Here the CDR3 reads CASSVSRAREKLFF. CDR3 sequence (DNA): TGTGCCAGCAGCGTCAGCAGGGCTAGGGAAAAACTGTTTTTT. The variable domain in full, with the rest retrieved from reference TRBV9 and TRBJ1-4, is DSGVTQTPKHLITATGQRVTLRCSPRSGDLSVYWYQQSLDQGLQFLIQYYNGEERAKGNILERFSAQQFPDLHSELNLSSLELGDSALYFCASSVSRAREKLFFGSGTQLSVL.

CDR3 in DNA: TGTGCCAGCAGCTTGTTTCCAGAGATGACCGGGTTAGGCGAGCAGTTCTTC. This gives the protein CASSLFPEMTGLGEQFF. The chain has TRBV5-5 and TRBJ2-1; D call uncertain. Trimming removed 1 base at V and 10 bases at J, with 24 bases between. CDR1 is SGHKS, CDR2 YYEKEE, per germline (reference sequence). This CDR3 comprises 17 residues.

This clonotype was counted between two and nine times. The chain recombines TRBV12-3 or TRBV12-4 with TRBJ1-1; D is possibly TRBD1 (5 bases). Deletions cut 3 bases from V and 4 bases from J, with 12 bases between. This CDR3 spans 14 amino acids. The chain's CDR3 is CASSLTGDGTEAFF. Here the CDR3 DNA reads TGTGCCAGCAGTTTGACGGGGGACGGCACTGAAGCTTTCTTT.

The chain carries TRBV12-5 and TRBJ1-5; D gene uncertain. V lost 5 bases and J lost 6, with 5 bases in between. Germline CDR1 LGHNT, CDR2 FRNRAP. The CDR3 extends over 11 amino acids. CDR3 DNA sequence: TGTGCTAGTGGTATAAGTCAGCCCCAGCATTTT. Residues: CASGISQPQHF. Filled out from reference TRBV12-5 and TRBJ1-5, the complete variable domain reads DARVTQTPRHKVTEMGQEVTMRCQPILGHNTVFWYRQTMMQGLELLAYFRNRAPLDDSGMPKDRFSAEMPDATLATLKIQPSEPRDSAVYFCASGISQPQHFGDGTRLSIL.

This chain uses TRBV5-1 with TRBJ1-2, with 10 positions matching TRBD1. CDR3 length: 15 residues. Germline assignment: CDR1 SGHRS and CDR2 YFSETQ. The J segment lost 6 bases and the V segment lost 3 bases, leaving 8 bases of the junction unmatched. For the CDR3, the DNA is TGCGCCAGCAGCTCTCCGACGGGGACAGGGGATGGCTACACCTTC. Amino acid sequence: CASSSPTGTGDGYTF.

The rearrangement uses TRBV6-2 or TRBV6-3 and TRBJ2-5; 8 bases are shared with TRBD2. The end of the DNA aligns better with TRBJ2-7, so the J call may be wrong. Germline CDR1 reads MNHEY; CDR2 reads SVGEGT. This CDR3 is built from 16 residues. In DNA, the CDR3 is TGTGCCAGCAGTTACATGAGCGGGGGCCTTTCCTACGAGCAGTACTTC. Amino acids: CASSYMSGGLSYEQYF.

The chain has TRBV6-1 and TRBJ2-7; D may match TRBD1 or TRBD2 (8 bases each). V lost 6 bases to trimming and J lost 0 bases, with 18 bases between them. CDR1 is MNHNS and CDR2 is SASEGT in the germline V gene. CDR3 length: 16 amino acids. This CDR3 is CASSPRGLAGSYEQYF. The CDR3 coding sequence is TGTGCCAGCAGCCCCAGGGGGCTAGCGGGCTCCTACGAGCAGTACTTC.

This clonotype showed up just a few times. The chain recombines TRBV29-1 with TRBJ2-1; TRBD2 matches 12 bases. The CDR3 has 16 amino acids. Per the germline V gene, CDR1 is SQVTM and CDR2 is ANQGSEA. V was clipped by 3 bases and J by 3 bases; unmatched bases: 6. The DNA for the CDR3 is TGCAGCGTTGATAACCCACTAGCGGGAGGCTACAATGAGCAGTTCTTC. This sequence encodes CSVDNPLAGGYNEQFF.

The J gene is TRBJ1-4, the V gene TRBV20-1, with unresolved D. Looked up from germline, CDR1 is DFQATT and CDR2 is SNEGSKA (reference sequence). This CDR3 region has 11 residues. CDR3 protein: CSPNTNEKLFF. CDR3 nucleotides: TGCAGCCCGAACACTAATGAAAAACTGTTTTTT.

This clonotype was found a few times. V is TRBV9 and J is TRBJ1-2, with unresolved D. The V gene's germline CDR1 is SGDLS and CDR2 YYNGEE. V lost 0 bases and J lost 8, with 11 bases in between. The CDR3 consists of 13 residues. Written as DNA, the CDR3 is TGTGCCAGCAGCGTAGGGGCTGGGGAAGGCTACACCTTC. Its protein product is CASSVGAGEGYTF.